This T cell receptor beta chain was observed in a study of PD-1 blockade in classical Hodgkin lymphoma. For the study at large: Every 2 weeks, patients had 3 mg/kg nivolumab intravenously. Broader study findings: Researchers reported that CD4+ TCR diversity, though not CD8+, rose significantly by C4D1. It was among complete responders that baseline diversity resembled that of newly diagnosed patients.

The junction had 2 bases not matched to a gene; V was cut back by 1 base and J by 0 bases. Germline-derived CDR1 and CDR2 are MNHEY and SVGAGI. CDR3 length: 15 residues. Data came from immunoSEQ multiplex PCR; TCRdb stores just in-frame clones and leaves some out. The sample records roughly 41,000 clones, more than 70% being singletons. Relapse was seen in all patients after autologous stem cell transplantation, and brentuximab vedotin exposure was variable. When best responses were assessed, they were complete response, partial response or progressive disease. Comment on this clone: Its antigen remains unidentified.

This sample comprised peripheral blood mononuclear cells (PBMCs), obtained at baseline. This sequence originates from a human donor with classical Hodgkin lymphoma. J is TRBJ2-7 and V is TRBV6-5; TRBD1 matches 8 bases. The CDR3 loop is CASSYFGTGSYEQYF. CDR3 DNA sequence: TGTGCCAGCAGTTACTTCGGGACAGGCTCCTACGAGCAGTACTTC.